This note documents a single T cell receptor (beta chain) sequence. As yet, its antigen is unknown. Isolated per sample were at least 6.5 million PBMCs. The data stem from a study of blood T cells in healthy people across ages. A second PCR, run for about 7 to 11 cycles, used a sample-barcoded 5' primer plus a J-beta primer mix. Each cDNA molecule carried a tag from a template-switch adaptor that contained 12 random nucleotides. In TCRdb, the 5' RACE reads were re-called with MiXCR into one record per CDR3 protein. The data contain some 1,500,000 distinct CDR3 sequences, about 42% of them singletons. Germline CDR1 is SGDLS and CDR2 is YYNGEE. Trimming left V 5 bases short and J 0 bases short, with 14 bases between. CDR3 size: 15 residues. General observations from the study: Correlation between TCR beta diversity and naive T cell percentage was strong.

This receptor was identified in a woman between 18 and 30 years old in good health. This chain connects TRBV9 to TRBJ1-1, with TRBD1 as a possible D gene (6 bases). The source material was blood. The CDR3 loop is CASSGKGGMNTEAFF. DNA for the CDR3: TGTGCCAGCAGTGGGAAAGGGGGAATGAACACTGAAGCTTTCTTT.